A single T cell receptor beta chain is shown here with its context. What it binds is unknown. This record belongs to a study of T cells in pancreatic ductal adenocarcinoma. Study-level results: Tumors hold more CD45RO+ effector T cells, which may bias toward lower diversity. Tumor and blood clonality did not differ significantly, about 0.11 versus 0.072. Tumor samples had fewer productive templates and roughly 7.3-fold fewer unique clonotypes than blood.

Assay: immunoSEQ multiplex PCR; the TCRdb copy retains only in-frame clones and omits some. Found here are tens of thousands of clones, around 94% of them singletons; the top ten hold over 2%. Surgery without prior neoadjuvant therapy was the treatment of the selected pancreatic ductal adenocarcinoma patients. The CDR3 is 14 residues long. J was trimmed by 1 base and V by 2 bases; bases with no gene match: 1. Germline V gene sequence: CDR1 SGHRS, CDR2 YFSETQ. The sequenced sample consisted of PBMCs. The chain employs TRBV5-1 and TRBJ2-5; TRBD1 matches at 8 bases. This TCR came from a human donor with pancreatic ductal adenocarcinoma. The CDR3 nucleotides read TGCGCCAGCAGCTTACAGGGGGTCCAAGAGACCCAGTACTTC. It specifies CASSLQGVQETQYF.